Listed below are T cell receptor beta chains from one sample, sequenced in a study of blood T cell repertoires in COVID-19. Profiled with immunoSEQ multiplex PCR; TCRdb holds only in-frame clones, not every one. The sample records around 130,000 clones, 80% to 90% being singletons. The sample comprised peripheral blood. The receptors stem from a woman between 45 and 60 years old with acute or convalescent COVID-19. CDR3s include the opening cysteine and the closing phenylalanine or tryptophan. The order of the fields is V gene, J gene, clone size, D gene, CDR3 protein, CDR3 DNA. The D gene is left open where the match is weak. Clone size appears in some rows only: once, few, many, or a class for an expanded clone.

TRBV5-1	TRBJ2-3	few	.	CASSLAQDLDTQYF	TGCGCCAGCAGCCTCGCCCAGGATCTGGATACGCAGTATTTT
TRBV19	TRBJ1-1	.	.	CASSIRGNTEAFF	TGTGCCAGTAGTATTAGGGGGAACACTGAAGCTTTCTTT
TRBV27	TRBJ2-7	.	.	CASSGDRTPPGKQYF	TGTGCCAGCAGTGGTGACAGGACACCCCCTGGGAAGCAGTACTTC
TRBV5-5	TRBJ2-7	.	.	CASSLYSDPYEQYF	TGTGCCAGCAGCTTGTATTCAGATCCCTACGAGCAGTACTTC
TRBV7-9	TRBJ1-2	.	.	CASSLVINFYGYTF	TGTGCCAGCAGCTTAGTGATCAACTTCTATGGCTACACCTTC
TRBV12-3/TRBV12-4	TRBJ2-2	.	.	CASSPWNTGELFF	TGTGCCAGCAGTCCTTGGAACACCGGGGAGCTGTTTTTT
TRBV13	TRBJ2-2	few	.	CASSLGRDSANTGELFF	TGTGCCAGCAGCTTAGGCCGGGACTCCGCGAACACCGGGGAGCTGTTTTTT
TRBV7-2	TRBJ1-3	.	.	CASSPTAAYGNTIYF	TGTGCCAGCAGCCCCACGGCGGCTTATGGAAACACCATATATTTT
TRBV7-2	TRBJ1-1	.	.	CASSLLTGTEAFF	TGTGCCAGCAGCCTTCTCACCGGGACAGAAGCTTTCTTT
TRBV7-9	TRBJ2-1	few	.	CASSLVADYNEQFF	TGTGCCAGCAGCTTAGTAGCGGATTACAATGAGCAGTTCTTC
TRBV6-5	TRBJ1-2	.	.	CASSYSYRVAGYTF	TGTGCCAGCAGTTACTCATACAGGGTAGCTGGCTACACCTTC
TRBV19	TRBJ1-2	.	TRBD1	CASTGFDRGRFYGYTF	TGTGCCAGTACCGGCTTTGACAGGGGGCGCTTCTATGGCTACACCTTC
TRBV7-2	TRBJ2-3	.	.	CASSPRQATDTQYF	TGTGCCAGCAGCCCCAGGCAAGCCACAGATACGCAGTATTTT
TRBV6-5	TRBJ1-1	.	TRBD1	CASSSGTGVMNTEAFF	TGTGCCAGCAGTTCCGGGACAGGTGTGATGAACACTGAAGCTTTCTTT
TRBV4-1	TRBJ1-5	.	TRBD1	CASSQDIGQGYQPQHF	TGCGCCAGCAGCCAAGATATAGGACAGGGGTATCAGCCCCAGCATTTT
TRBV7-9	TRBJ1-4	.	.	CASSTQGGKLFF	TGTGCCAGCAGCACTCAGGGTGGGAAACTGTTTTTT
TRBV9	TRBJ1-1	.	.	CASSPGQRNTEAFF	TGTGCCAGCAGCCCTGGACAGAGGAACACTGAAGCTTTCTTT
TRBV5-1	TRBJ2-1	.	.	CASSLAVGTYNEQFF	TGCGCCAGCAGCTTGGCGGTGGGGACATACAATGAGCAGTTCTTC
TRBV15	TRBJ2-5	few	TRBD1	CATSTRDRGRQETQYF	TGTGCCACCAGCACTAGGGACAGGGGGCGACAAGAGACCCAGTACTTC
TRBV29-1	TRBJ1-1	.	.	CSVEDTGNRRTEAFF	TGCAGCGTTGAAGATACGGGCAACCGGAGGACTGAAGCTTTCTTT
TRBV18	TRBJ1-1	once	.	CASSPRDNTEAFF	TGTGCCAGCTCACCAAGAGATAACACTGAAGCTTTCTTT
TRBV4-3	TRBJ1-1	once	.	CASSQGGRTEAFF	TGCGCCAGCAGCCAAGGGGGCAGGACTGAAGCTTTCTTT
TRBV11-2	TRBJ2-1	.	.	CASSFGGRNEQFF	TGTGCCAGCAGCTTTGGAGGTCGGAATGAGCAGTTCTTC
TRBV11-2	TRBJ1-4	few	.	CASSLGPKEKLFF	TGTGCCAGCAGCTTAGGGCCCAAGGAAAAACTGTTTTTT
TRBV24-1	TRBJ1-2	.	.	CATSDFNLDGYTF	TGTGCCACCAGTGATTTTAATCTAGATGGCTACACCTTC
TRBV10-1	TRBJ1-4	.	.	CASSKGQNNEKLFF	TGCGCCAGCAGCAAAGGACAGAATAATGAAAAACTGTTTTTT
TRBV12-3/TRBV12-4	TRBJ1-1	.	.	CASRGAEAFF	TGTGCCAGCAGGGGCGCTGAAGCTTTCTTT
TRBV27	TRBJ2-7	few	.	CASSYRQPYEQYF	TGTGCCAGCAGTTACAGGCAACCCTACGAGCAGTACTTC
TRBV21-1	TRBJ1-1	few	.	CASSSRWGLNTEAFF	TGTGCCAGCAGCTCGCGGTGGGGCTTGAACACTGAAGCTTTCTTT
TRBV3-1/TRBV3-2	TRBJ2-5	.	TRBD1	CASSSGTGGLETQYF	TGTGCCAGCAGCTCCGGGACAGGGGGTTTGGAGACCCAGTACTTC
TRBV4-3	TRBJ2-7	.	.	CASSQVGSEQYF	TGCGCCAGCAGCCAAGTCGGTTCCGAGCAGTACTTC
TRBV6-2/TRBV6-3	TRBJ1-2	.	.	CASSYSAGRGYTF	TGTGCCAGCAGTTACTCTGCAGGTAGAGGCTACACCTTC
TRBV18	TRBJ1-5	.	.	CASSPRTTDQPQHF	TGTGCCAGCTCACCACGGACGACAGATCAGCCCCAGCATTTT
TRBV7-2	TRBJ2-7	.	TRBD2	CASSLDVGGSFHEQYF	TGTGCCAGCAGCTTAGACGTTGGCGGGAGCTTCCACGAGCAGTACTTC
TRBV7-2	TRBJ1-2	.	.	CASSLTGAVYGYTF	TGTGCCAGCAGCTTGACAGGAGCCGTCTATGGCTACACCTTC
TRBV30	TRBJ1-2	.	.	CAWRESYYGYTF	TGTGCCTGGAGGGAGAGCTACTATGGCTACACCTTC
TRBV27	TRBJ1-5	.	.	CASSFSGLNQPQHF	TGTGCCAGCAGTTTCAGCGGGCTCAATCAGCCCCAGCATTTT
TRBV29-1	TRBJ1-2	.	.	CSVRTAYGYTF	TGCAGCGTTCGGACAGCCTATGGCTACACCTTC
TRBV5-1	TRBJ1-2	.	.	CASSWGGLNYGYTF	TGCGCCAGCAGCTGGGGAGGCCTGAACTATGGCTACACCTTC
TRBV30	TRBJ1-5	few	TRBD1	CAWSVSGSGGLQPQHF	TGTGCCTGGAGTGTAAGTGGGTCAGGGGGCCTACAGCCCCAGCATTTT
TRBV9	TRBJ1-2	.	.	CASSVRSVEYYGYTF	TGTGCCAGCAGCGTAAGATCGGTAGAATACTATGGCTACACCTTC
TRBV20-1	TRBJ1-1	.	.	CSASPSGVTEAFF	TGCAGTGCTAGTCCCTCAGGGGTCACTGAAGCTTTCTTT
TRBV29-1	TRBJ2-1	.	.	CSVRLESSYNEQFF	TGCAGCGTCAGACTGGAGAGCTCCTACAATGAGCAGTTCTTC
TRBV19	TRBJ1-1	.	.	CASSIQGWGTEAFF	TGTGCCAGTAGTATTCAGGGTTGGGGCACTGAAGCTTTCTTT
TRBV11-2	TRBJ1-5	.	.	CASSLDLGSNQPQHF	TGTGCCAGCAGCTTAGATCTCGGGAGCAATCAGCCCCAGCATTTT
TRBV29-1	TRBJ2-3	.	.	CSVARVPRRSDTQYF	TGCAGCGTAGCACGTGTTCCGAGAAGATCAGATACGCAGTATTTT
TRBV4-1	TRBJ2-3	.	.	CASSQDLRAEDTQYF	TGCGCCAGCAGCCAAGATCTCAGGGCGGAAGATACGCAGTATTTT
TRBV5-1	TRBJ2-7	.	TRBD2	CASSPGGARGGSSYEQYF	TGCGCCAGCAGCCCCGGAGGGGCCCGGGGCGGGAGCTCCTACGAGCAGTACTTC
TRBV19	TRBJ1-3	once	.	CASSPSEGRTNTIYF	TGTGCCAGTAGCCCCTCGGAGGGGCGTACAAACACCATATATTTT
TRBV11-3	TRBJ1-4	.	.	CASSLDHSSGYEKLFF	TGTGCCAGCAGCTTAGACCACTCCAGCGGGTATGAAAAACTGTTTTTT